Included here is one T cell receptor beta chain sequence, with context. The method was immunoSEQ multiplex PCR; TCRdb's version includes in-frame clones alone and lacks a portion of them. In the table there are roughly 40,000 clones, roughly 92% of which are singletons. This record belongs to a study of T cell changes during pregnancy in multiple sclerosis. CDR3 size: 15 residues. After removal of 3 bases from V and 6 bases from J, the junction contained 5 bases not matched to a gene. Per the germline V gene, CDR1 is LGHNA and CDR2 is YNFKEQ. The clonotype comes from a female donor with multiple sclerosis, enrolled in a pregnancy study. The sequencing here drew on CD4+ T cells from peripheral blood mononuclear cells, taken in the first trimester of pregnancy. The chain has TRBV4-2 and TRBJ2-2; 9 nucleotides agree with TRBD2. In DNA form, the CDR3 reads TGTGCCAGCAGCCAGAGACTAGCGGATGCCGGGGAGCTGTTTTTT. Its translation: CASSQRLADAGELFF.